Given below is one T cell receptor beta chain in context. This sample was included in a study of shared clonotypes between healthy human individuals. The CDR3 has 15 residues. Per the germline V gene, CDR1 is MGHRA and CDR2 is YSYEKL. Trimming cost V 2 bases and J 5 bases, with 13 bases left between them. Data came from immunoSEQ multiplex PCR; TCRdb stores just in-frame clones and leaves some out. This table has some 1.4 million clones, more than 95% appearing once. The receptor's source is a young man in good health. V gene TRBV4-1 combines with J gene TRBJ2-1; the D gene is possibly TRBD2 (5 bases). The material sequenced was naive CD4+ T cells sorted from blood. Subset: CD45RA+ positively selected. CDR3 sequence: CASSQPWTSNNEQFF. In DNA form, the CDR3 reads TGCGCCAGCAGCCAACCTTGGACTTCTAACAATGAGCAGTTCTTC.